This T cell receptor (beta chain) was retrieved from a study of T cell responses to AZD1222 COVID-19 vaccine. This clone was seen a handful of times. Its antigen is not identified. Only in-frame clones appear in the TCRdb table, and some are missing; sequencing was by immunoSEQ multiplex PCR. Among around 100,000 clones listed, around 87% were seen once. Study-wide points: Along spike, vaccine-associated CD4 TCRs were found throughout, with dominance at 160-218 and 743-854.

V shed 0 bases, J shed 8 bases, and the junction held 7 bases outside the gene matches. This CDR3 contains 16 residues. In germline, CDR1 is KGHSH, CDR2 LQKENI. This TCR was recovered from an adult in good health. The sequencing used peripheral blood, collected on day 0 of AZD1222 vaccination. The gene calls are TRBV18 and TRBJ2-1; 10 bases match TRBD2. The CDR3 nucleotides read TGTGCCAGCTCACCACCGGCTAGCGGGGGCGGGGATGAGCAGTTCTTC. The encoded protein is CASSPPASGGGDEQFF. The full variable domain, completed using reference TRBV18 and TRBJ2-1, is NAGVMQNPRHLVRRRGQEARLRCSPMKGHSHVYWYRQLPEEGLKFMVYLQKENIIDESGMPKERFSAEFPKEGPSILRIQQVVRGDSAAYFCASSPPASGGGDEQFFGPGTRLTVL.